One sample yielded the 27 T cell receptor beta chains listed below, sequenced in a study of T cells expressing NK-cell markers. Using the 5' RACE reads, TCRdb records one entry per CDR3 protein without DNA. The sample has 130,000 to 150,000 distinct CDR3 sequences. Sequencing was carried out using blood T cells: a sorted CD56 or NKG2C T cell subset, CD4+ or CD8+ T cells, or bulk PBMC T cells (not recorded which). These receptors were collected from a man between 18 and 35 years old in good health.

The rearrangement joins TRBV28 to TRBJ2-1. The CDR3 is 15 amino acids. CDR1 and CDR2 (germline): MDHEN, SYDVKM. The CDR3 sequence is CASKSRDWSYNEQFF.

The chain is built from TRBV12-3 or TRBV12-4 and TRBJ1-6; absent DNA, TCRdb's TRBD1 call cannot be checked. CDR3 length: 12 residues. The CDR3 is CASSPADSPLHF.

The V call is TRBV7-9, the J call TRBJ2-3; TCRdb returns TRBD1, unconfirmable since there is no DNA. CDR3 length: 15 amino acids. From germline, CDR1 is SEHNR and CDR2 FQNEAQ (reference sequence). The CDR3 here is CASSLYGGSTDTQYF.

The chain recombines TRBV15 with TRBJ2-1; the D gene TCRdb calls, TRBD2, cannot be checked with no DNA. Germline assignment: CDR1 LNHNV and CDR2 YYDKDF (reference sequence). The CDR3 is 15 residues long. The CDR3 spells CATSFLGTGNNEQFF.

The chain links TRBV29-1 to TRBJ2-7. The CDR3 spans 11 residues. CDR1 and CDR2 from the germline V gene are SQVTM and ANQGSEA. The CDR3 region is CSVKKGPEQYF.

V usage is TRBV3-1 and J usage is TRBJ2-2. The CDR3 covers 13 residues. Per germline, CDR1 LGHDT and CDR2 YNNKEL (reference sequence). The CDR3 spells CASSRLNTGELFF.

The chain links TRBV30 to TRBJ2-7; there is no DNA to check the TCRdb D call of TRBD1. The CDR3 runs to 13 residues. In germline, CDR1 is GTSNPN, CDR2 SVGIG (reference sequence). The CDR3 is CACNPDSSYEQYF.

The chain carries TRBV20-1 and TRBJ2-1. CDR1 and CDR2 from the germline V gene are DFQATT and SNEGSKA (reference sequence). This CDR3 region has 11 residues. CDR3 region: CSARELHEQFF.

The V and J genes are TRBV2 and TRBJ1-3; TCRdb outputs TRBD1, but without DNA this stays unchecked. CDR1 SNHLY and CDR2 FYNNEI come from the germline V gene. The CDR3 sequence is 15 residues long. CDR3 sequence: CADRDRDASGNTIYF.

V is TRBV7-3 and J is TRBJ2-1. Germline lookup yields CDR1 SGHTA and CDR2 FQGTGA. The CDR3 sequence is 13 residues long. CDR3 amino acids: CASSESSYNEQFF.

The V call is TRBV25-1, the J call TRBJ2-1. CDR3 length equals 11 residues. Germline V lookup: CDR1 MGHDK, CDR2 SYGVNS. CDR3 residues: CASSAADEQFF. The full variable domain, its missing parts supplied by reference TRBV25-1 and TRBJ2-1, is EADIYQTPRYLVIGTGKKITLECSQTMGHDKMYWYQQDPGMELHLIHYSYGVNSTEKGDLSSESTVSRIRTEHFPLTLESARPSHTSQYLCASSAADEQFFGPGTRLTVL.

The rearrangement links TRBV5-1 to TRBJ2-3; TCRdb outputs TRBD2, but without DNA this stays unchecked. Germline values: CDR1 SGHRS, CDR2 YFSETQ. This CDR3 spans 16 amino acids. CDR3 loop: CASSLGQRELADTQYF.

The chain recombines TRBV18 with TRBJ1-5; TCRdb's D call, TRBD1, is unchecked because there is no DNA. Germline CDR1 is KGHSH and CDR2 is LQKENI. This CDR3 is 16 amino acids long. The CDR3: CASSLHRDRDNQPQHF. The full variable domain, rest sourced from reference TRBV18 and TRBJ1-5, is NAGVMQNPRHLVRRRGQEARLRCSPMKGHSHVYWYRQLPEEGLKFMVYLQKENIIDESGMPKERFSAEFPKEGPSILRIQQVVRGDSAAYFCASSLHRDRDNQPQHFGDGTRLSIL.

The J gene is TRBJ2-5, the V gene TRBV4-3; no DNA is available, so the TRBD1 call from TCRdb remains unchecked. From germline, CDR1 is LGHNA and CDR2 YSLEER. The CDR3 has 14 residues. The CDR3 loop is CASSPGTRRETQYF.

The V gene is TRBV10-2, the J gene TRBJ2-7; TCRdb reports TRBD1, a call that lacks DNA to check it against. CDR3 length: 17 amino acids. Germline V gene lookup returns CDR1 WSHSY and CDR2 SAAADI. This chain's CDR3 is CASSDLRSGDRTYEQYF.

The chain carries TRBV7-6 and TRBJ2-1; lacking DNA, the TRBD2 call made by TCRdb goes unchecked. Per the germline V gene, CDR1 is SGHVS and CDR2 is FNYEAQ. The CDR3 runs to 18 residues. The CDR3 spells CASSLRLAGEDFYNEQFF.

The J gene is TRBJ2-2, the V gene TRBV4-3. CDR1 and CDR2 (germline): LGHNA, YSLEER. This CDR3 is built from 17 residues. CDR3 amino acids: CASSQVRSNPNTGELFF.

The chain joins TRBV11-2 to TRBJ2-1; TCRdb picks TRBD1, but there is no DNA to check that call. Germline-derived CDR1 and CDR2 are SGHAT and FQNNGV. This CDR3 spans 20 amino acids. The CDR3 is CASSPGPNIQITSSYNEQFF.

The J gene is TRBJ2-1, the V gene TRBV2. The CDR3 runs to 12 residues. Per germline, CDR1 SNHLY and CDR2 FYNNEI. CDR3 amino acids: CASSDSHNEQFF.

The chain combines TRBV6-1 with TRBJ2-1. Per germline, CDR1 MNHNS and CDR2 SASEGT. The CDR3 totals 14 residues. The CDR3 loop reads CASRSGSAYNEQFF.

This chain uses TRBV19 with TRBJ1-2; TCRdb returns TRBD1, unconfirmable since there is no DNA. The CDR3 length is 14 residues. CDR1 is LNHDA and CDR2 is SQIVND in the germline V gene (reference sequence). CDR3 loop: CASSILGATNGYTF. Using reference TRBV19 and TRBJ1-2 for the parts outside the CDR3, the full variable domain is DGGITQSPKYLFRKEGQNVTLSCEQNLNHDAMYWYRQDPGQGLRLIYYSQIVNDFQKGDIAEGYSVSREKKESFPLTVTSAQKNPTAFYLCASSILGATNGYTFGSGTRLTVV.

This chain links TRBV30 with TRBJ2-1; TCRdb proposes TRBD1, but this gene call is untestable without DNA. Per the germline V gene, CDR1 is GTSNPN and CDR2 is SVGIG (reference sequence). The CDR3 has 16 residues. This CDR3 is CAWLGGATFSYNEQFF.

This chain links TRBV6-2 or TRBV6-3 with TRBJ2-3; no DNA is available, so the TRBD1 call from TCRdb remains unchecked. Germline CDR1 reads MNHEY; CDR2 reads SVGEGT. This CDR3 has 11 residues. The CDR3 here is CASSEGDTQYF.

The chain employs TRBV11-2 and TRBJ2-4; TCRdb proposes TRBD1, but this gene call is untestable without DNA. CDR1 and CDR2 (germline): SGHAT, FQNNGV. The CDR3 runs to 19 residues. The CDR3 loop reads CASSLEVRGTGLSKNIQYF.

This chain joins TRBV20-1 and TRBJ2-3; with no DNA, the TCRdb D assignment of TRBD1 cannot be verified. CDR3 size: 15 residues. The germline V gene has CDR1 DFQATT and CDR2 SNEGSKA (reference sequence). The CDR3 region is CSASSEGGKTDTQYF.

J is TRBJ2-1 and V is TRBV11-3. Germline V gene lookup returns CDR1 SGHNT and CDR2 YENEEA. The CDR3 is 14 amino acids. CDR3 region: CASSLGRNYNEQFF. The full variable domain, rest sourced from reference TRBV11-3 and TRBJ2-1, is EAGVVQSPRYKIIEKKQPVAFWCNPISGHNTLYWYLQNLGQGPELLIRYENEEAVDDSQLPKDRFSAERLKGVDSTLKIQPAELGDSAVYLCASSLGRNYNEQFFGPGTRLTVL.

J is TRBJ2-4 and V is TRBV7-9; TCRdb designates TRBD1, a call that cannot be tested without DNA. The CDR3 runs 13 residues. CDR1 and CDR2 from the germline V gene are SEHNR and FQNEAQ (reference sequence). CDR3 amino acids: CASSSSGQNIQYF.